One T cell receptor beta chain is described in this entry. These data belong to a study of naive CD8 T cells in extremely preterm neonates. The ends lost 9 bases at V and 4 bases at J; junction bases unmatched: 7. The CDR3 sequence is 13 residues long. CDR1 is SNHLY and CDR2 is FYNNEI in the germline V gene. Blood donors were healthy children aged about 16-60 months and healthy nonsmoking adults. Sorted cells: live naive CD8+ T cells, CD45RA+CCR7+, Annexin V-negative. Using immunoSEQ multiplex PCR, the repertoire was profiled, and TCRdb retains in-frame clones only, with some absent. The repertoire holds about 7,100 clones, with approximately 98% as singletons.

Material: naive CD8+ T cells from blood. The TCR originated in a human donor in good health. The chain recombines TRBV2 with TRBJ1-2, with TRBD1 matching 8 bases. CDR3 protein: CARTDREPYGYTF. Written as DNA, the CDR3 is TGTGCCAGGACGGACAGGGAACCCTATGGCTACACCTTC. Using reference TRBV2 and TRBJ1-2 for the parts outside the CDR3, the full variable domain is EPEVTQTPSHQVTQMGQEVILRCVPISNHLYFYWYRQILGQKVEFLVSFYNNEISEKSEIFDDQFSVERPDGSNFTLKIRSTKLEDSAMYFCARTDREPYGYTFGSGTRLTVV.